The clone carrying this TCR beta chain was found a few times. Its antigen remains unidentified. The V gene end was trimmed by 5 bases and the J gene end by 9 bases; junction bases not matched to a gene: 11. The CDR3 spans 14 residues. CDR1 and CDR2 from the germline V gene are SGHKS and YYEKEE (reference sequence). Each CDR3 protein is one row after TCRdb ran MiXCR on the RT-PCR reads. The table has around 570,000 distinct CDR3 sequences, less than 10% seen once. This entry comes from a study of response to subunit inactivated influenza vaccine. Findings of the study overall: The study's authors posited that every seasonal influenza vaccination enlists few new T cells.

The genes are TRBV5-5 and TRBJ2-4, with TRBD2 identical over 7 bases. This clonotype was sampled from a man between 50 and 70 years old who received an inactivated influenza vaccine. The sequences come from PBMCs from blood, collected less than 30 months after vaccination. Here the CDR3 reads CASRPSVGEGIQYF. The DNA for the CDR3 is TGTGCCAGCAGACCCTCCGTTGGGGAGGGCATTCAGTACTTC. Drawing the rest from reference TRBV5-5 and TRBJ2-4, the complete variable domain is DAGVTQSPTHLIKTRGQQVTLRCSPISGHKSVSWYQQVLGQGPQFIFQYYEKEERGRGNFPDRFSARQFPNYSSELNVNALLLGDSALYLCASRPSVGEGIQYFGAGTRLSVL.